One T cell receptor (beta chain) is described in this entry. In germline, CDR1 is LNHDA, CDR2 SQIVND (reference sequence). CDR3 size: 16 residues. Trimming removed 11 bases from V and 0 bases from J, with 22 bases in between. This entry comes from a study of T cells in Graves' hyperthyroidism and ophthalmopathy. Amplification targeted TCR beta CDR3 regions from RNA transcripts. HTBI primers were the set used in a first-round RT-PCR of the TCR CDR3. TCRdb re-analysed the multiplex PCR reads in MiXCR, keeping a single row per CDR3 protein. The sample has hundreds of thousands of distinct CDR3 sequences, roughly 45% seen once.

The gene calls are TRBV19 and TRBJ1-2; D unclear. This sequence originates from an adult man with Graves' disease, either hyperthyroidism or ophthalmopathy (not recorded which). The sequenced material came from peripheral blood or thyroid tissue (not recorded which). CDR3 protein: CAWSPDTTATNYGYTF. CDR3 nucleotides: TGTGCCTGGAGCCCCGATACGACGGCCACTAACTATGGCTACACCTTC.